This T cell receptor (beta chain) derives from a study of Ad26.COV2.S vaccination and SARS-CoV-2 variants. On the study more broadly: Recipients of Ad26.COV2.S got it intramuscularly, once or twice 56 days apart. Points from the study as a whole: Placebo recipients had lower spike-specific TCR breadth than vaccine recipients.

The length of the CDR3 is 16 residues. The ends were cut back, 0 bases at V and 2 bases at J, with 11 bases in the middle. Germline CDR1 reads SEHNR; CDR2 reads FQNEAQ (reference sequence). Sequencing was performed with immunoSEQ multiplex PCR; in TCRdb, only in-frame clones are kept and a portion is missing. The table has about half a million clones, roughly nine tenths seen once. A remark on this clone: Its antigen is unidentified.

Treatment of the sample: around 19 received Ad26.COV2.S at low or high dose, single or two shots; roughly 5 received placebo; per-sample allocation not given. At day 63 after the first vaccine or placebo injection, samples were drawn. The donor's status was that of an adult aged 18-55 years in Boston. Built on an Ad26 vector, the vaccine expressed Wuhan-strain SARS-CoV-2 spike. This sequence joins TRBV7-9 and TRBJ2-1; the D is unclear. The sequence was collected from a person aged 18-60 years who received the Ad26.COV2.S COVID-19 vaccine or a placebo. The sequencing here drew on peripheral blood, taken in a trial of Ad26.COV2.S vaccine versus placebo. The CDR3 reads CASSLAVAEPYNEQFF. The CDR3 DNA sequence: TGTGCCAGCAGCTTAGCGGTGGCAGAGCCCTACAATGAGCAGTTCTTC.